The source of this T cell receptor (beta chain) is a study of beta chain features in type 1 diabetes. Per germline, CDR1 LGHNA and CDR2 YNFKEQ. The V and J ends lost 4 bases and 4 bases respectively, with 15 bases between them. The CDR3 contains 15 residues. TCRB transcripts that were expressed got sequenced, as all of the isolated RNA had been reverse transcribed. The average read count of naive, central memory and regulatory T cell samples was approximately 3.5 million. Method: immunoSEQ multiplex PCR; TCRdb's copy keeps in-frame clones and lacks some. The table lists about 470,000 clones, roughly 30% of them singletons.

The sample consisted of naive CD4+ T cells from blood. V is TRBV4-2 and J is TRBJ2-3; D may be TRBD2 (5 bases). The receptor was derived from a man aged 18 to 30 in good health. The CDR3 region is CASSRSSARADTQYF. The CDR3 DNA reads as TGTGCCAGCAGCCGAAGTTCAGCGAGGGCAGATACGCAGTATTTT.